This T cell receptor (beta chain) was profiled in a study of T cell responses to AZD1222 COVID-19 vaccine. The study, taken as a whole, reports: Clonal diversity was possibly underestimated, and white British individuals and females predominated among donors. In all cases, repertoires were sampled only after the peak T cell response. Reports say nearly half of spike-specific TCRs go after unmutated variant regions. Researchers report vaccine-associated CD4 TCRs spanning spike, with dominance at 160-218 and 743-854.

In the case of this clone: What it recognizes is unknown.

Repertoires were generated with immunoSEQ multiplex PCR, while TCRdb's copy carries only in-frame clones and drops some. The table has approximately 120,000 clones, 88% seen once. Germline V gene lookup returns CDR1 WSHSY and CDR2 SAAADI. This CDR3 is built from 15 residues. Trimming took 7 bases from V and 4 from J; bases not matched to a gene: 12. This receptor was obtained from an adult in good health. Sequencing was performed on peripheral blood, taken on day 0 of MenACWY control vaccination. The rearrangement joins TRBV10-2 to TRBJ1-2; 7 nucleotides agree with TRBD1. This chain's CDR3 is CASNQQGTNGYGYTF. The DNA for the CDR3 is TGCGCCAGCAACCAACAGGGGACGAACGGCTATGGCTACACCTTC.